These 7 T cell receptor beta chains originate from one sample sequenced in a study of identical twins. TCRdb itself ran the 5' RACE reads through MiXCR, one entry per CDR3 protein. The sample lists hundreds of thousands of distinct CDR3 sequences; approximately 6.1% were seen once. Source material: naive T cells sorted from blood. These receptors all stem from a man aged 18 to 30 in good health.

The chain carries TRBV24-1 and TRBJ2-2; no reliable D call. CDR3 length: 13 amino acids. Germline CDR1 is KGHDR and CDR2 is SFDVKD. V lost 4 bases and J lost 2, with 4 bases in between. For the CDR3, the DNA is TGTGCCACCAGTGAGCCAAACACCGGGGAGCTGTTTTTT. This codes for CATSEPNTGELFF.

Only a few counts were recorded for this clonotype. The V and J genes are TRBV20-1 and TRBJ2-3; D gene ambiguous. This CDR3 has 18 residues. Germline loops: CDR1 DFQATT, CDR2 SNEGSKA (reference sequence). V was clipped by 6 bases and J by 6 bases, with 31 bases between them. The CDR3: CSAPSRVPPRTLSDTQYF. The CDR3 DNA sequence: TGCAGTGCCCCCAGTAGGGTGCCACCCCGGACCCTTAGTGATACGCAGTATTTT.

This clonotype appeared a few times. The gene calls are TRBV10-2 and TRBJ2-7; D call uncertain. The germline gives CDR1 WSHSY, CDR2 SAAADI. CDR3 length equals 12 residues. Trimming took off 7 bases at V and 2 bases at J, with 9 bases between the two ends. As DNA, the CDR3 is TGCGCCAGCACCGGGCAGCCCTACGAGCAGTACGTC. It is translated as CASTGQPYEQYV.

V gene TRBV11-1 combines with J gene TRBJ2-7; either TRBD1 or TRBD2 may fit D (5 bases each). From germline, CDR1 is SGHAT and CDR2 FQDESV (reference sequence). Trimming pared 5 bases from V and 2 bases from J, leaving 13 bases between. There are 14 residues in the CDR3. DNA for the CDR3: TGTGCCAGCAGCAGGGACCCAAGCACCTACGAGCAGTACTTC. As protein: CASSRDPSTYEQYF.

The chain combines TRBV2 with TRBJ1-3, with TRBD1 as a possible D gene (5 bases). V shed 8 bases and J shed 5 bases, with 16 bases lying between them. The length of the CDR3 is 14 residues. Per the germline V gene, CDR1 is SNHLY and CDR2 is FYNNEI. The DNA of the CDR3 is TGTGCCAGCTCGCAGGGACCACCACGAAACACCATATATTTT. It translates to CASSQGPPRNTIYF.

This clonotype showed up just a few times. The rearrangement uses TRBV24-1 and TRBJ2-1; 9 nucleotides agree with TRBD1. This CDR3 region has 12 residues. Germline assignment: CDR1 KGHDR and CDR2 SFDVKD. With 5 bases clipped from V and 12 bases from J, the junction kept 4 bases outside the gene matches. The CDR3 bases are TGTGCCACCAGTGGGGACAGGGTTCGGCAGTTCTTC. Translating it yields CATSGDRVRQFF.

This clonotype was observed many times. The DNA is left out, because the CDR3 cannot be placed on it with certainty; the CDR3 is given as TCRdb lists it. The J gene is TRBJ1-2, the V gene TRBV27; no check of the table's D call, TRBD1, against the DNA was made. 17 amino acids form the CDR3, both terminal residues included. CDR1 and CDR2 from the germline V gene are MNHEY and SMNVEV (reference sequence). CDR3 region: CASSSSDRVGKNYGYTF.